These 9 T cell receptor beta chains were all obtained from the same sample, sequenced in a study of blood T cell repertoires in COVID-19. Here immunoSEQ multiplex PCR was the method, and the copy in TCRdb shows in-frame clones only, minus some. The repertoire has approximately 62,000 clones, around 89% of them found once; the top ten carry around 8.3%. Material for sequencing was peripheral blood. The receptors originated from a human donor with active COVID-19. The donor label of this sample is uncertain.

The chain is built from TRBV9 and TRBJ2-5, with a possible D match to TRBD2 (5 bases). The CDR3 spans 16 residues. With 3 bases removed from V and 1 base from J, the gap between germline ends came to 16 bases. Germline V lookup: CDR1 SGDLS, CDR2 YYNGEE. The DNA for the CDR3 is TGTGCCAGCAGCGGGTCTATCGGGATCCCCCAAGAGACCCAGTACTTC. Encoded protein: CASSGSIGIPQETQYF.

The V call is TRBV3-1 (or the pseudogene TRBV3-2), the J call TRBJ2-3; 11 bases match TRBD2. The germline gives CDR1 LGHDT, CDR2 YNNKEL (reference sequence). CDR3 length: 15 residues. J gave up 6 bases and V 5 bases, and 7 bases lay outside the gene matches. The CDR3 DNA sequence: TGTGCCAGCAGCTTTAGCGGGAGGGCCCGGGATACGCAGTATTTT. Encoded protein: CASSFSGRARDTQYF.

The CDR3 is CASSQSGRLGELFF. CDR3 in DNA: TGTGCCAGCAGCCAATCTGGTCGGTTGGGGGAGCTGTTTTTT. V is TRBV3-1 (or the pseudogene TRBV3-2) and J is TRBJ2-2; no clear D gene. V lost 2 bases to trimming and J lost 8 bases, with 12 bases between them. The CDR3 is made up of 14 amino acids. From germline, CDR1 is LGHDT and CDR2 YNNKEL (reference sequence).

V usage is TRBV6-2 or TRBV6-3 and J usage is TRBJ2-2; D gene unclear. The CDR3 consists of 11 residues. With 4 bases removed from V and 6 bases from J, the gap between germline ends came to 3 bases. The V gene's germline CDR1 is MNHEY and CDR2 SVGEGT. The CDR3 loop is CASSSAGELFF. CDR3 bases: TGTGCCAGCAGTTCGGCCGGGGAGCTGTTTTTT.

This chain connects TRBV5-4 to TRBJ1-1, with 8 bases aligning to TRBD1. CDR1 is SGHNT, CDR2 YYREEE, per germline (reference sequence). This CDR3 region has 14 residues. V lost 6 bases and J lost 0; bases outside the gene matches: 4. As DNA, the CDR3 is TGTGCCAGCACCGGACAGGGAGTGAACACTGAAGCTTTCTTT. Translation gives CASTGQGVNTEAFF.

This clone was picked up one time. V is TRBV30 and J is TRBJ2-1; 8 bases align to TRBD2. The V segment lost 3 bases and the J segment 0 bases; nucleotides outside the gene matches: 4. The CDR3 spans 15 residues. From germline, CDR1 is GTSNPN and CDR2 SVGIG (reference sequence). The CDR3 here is CAWSGGASSYNEQFF. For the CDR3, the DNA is TGTGCCTGGAGCGGGGGGGCAAGCTCCTACAATGAGCAGTTCTTC.

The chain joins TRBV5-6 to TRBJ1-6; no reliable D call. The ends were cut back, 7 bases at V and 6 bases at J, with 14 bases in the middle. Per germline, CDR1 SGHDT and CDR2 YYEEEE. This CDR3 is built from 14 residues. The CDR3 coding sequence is TGTGCCAGCGGACTCCCAAATCGTAATTCACCCCTCCACTTT. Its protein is CASGLPNRNSPLHF.

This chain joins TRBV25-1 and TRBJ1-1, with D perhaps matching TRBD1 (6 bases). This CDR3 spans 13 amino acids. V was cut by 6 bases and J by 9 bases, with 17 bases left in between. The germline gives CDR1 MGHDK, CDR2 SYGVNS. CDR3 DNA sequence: TGTGCCAGCAGCGCGGCGGGGGGGCTGAAAGCTTTCTTT. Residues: CASSAAGGLKAFF.

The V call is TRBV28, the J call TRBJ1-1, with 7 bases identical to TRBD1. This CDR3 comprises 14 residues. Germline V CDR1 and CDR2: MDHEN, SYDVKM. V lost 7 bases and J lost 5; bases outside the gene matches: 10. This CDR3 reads CASNTQGVWTEAFF. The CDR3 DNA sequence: TGTGCCAGCAATACCCAGGGGGTATGGACTGAAGCTTTCTTT. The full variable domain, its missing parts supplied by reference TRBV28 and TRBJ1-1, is DVKVTQSSRYLVKRTGEKVFLECVQDMDHENMFWYRQDPGLGLRLIYFSYDVKMKEKGDIPEGYSVSREKKERFSLILESASTNQTSMYLCASNTQGVWTEAFFGQGTRLTVV.